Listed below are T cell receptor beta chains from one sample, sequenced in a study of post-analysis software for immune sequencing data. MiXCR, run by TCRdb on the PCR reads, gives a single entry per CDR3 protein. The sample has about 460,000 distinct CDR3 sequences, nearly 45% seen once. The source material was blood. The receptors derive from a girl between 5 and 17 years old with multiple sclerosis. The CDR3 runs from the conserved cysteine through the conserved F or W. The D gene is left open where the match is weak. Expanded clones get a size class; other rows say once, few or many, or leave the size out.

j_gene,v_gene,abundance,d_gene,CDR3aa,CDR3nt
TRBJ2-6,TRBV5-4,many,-,CASSLDSGANVLTF,TGTGCCAGCAGCTTAGATTCGGGGGCCAACGTCCTGACTTTC
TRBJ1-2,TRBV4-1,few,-,CASSQGSGNYGYTF,TGCGCCAGCAGCCAAGGTTCAGGAAACTATGGCTACACCTTC
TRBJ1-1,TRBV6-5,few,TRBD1,CASNNEGGQNTEAFF,TGTGCCAGCAACAATGAGGGGGGACAGAACACCGAAGCTTTCTTT
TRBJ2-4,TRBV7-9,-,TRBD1,CASSETRDRLAKNIQYF,TGTGCCAGCAGCGAGACCCGGGACAGACTAGCCAAAAACATTCAGTACTTC
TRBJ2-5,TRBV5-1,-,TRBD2,CASSLFVLAGGPSETQYF,TGCGCCAGCAGCTTGTTTGTGCTAGCGGGAGGGCCCTCGGAGACCCAGTACTTC
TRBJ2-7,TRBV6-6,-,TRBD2,CASSSPSGTAEQYF,TGTGCCAGCAGTTCCCCTAGCGGGACGGCCGAGCAGTACTTC
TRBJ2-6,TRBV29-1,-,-,CSVDGSSGANVLTF,TGCAGCGTTGACGGCAGCTCTGGGGCCAACGTCCTGACTTTC
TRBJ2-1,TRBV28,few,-,CASTENLLTSGEQFF,TGTGCCAGCACCGAAAATCTCTTAACGTCCGGTGAGCAGTTCTTC
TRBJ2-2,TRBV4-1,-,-,CASSPYSTGANTGELFF,TGCGCCAGCAGCCCCTATTCGACGGGAGCGAACACCGGGGAGCTGTTTTTT
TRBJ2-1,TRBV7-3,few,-,CASSLNGILLNEQFF,TGTGCCAGCAGCTTAAACGGGATACTCCTCAATGAGCAGTTCTTC
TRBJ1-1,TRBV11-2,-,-,CASSLMGSAFF,TGCGCCAGCAGCTTAATGGGGTCTGCTTTCTTT
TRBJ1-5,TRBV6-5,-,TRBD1,CASRRGGGQPQHF,TGTGCCAGCAGGCGAGGGGGCGGGCAGCCCCAGCATTTT
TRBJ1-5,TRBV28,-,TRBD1,CASSLTGVSQPQHF,TGTGCCAGCAGCCTGACAGGGGTAAGTCAGCCCCAGCATTTT
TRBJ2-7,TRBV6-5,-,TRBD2,CASSRRTSGTSYEQYF,TGTGCCAGCAGTCGCCGGACTAGCGGAACCTCCTACGAGCAGTACTTC
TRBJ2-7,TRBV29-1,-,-,CSVEGGPSGNYEQYF,TGCAGCGTTGAAGGTGGACCCTCTGGGAACTACGAGCAGTACTTC
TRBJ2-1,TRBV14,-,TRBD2,CASSRVRWTSEYNEQFF,TGTGCCAGCAGCCGAGTTCGATGGACTAGCGAGTACAATGAGCAGTTCTTC
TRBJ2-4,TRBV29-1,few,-,CSVEYGGSHIQYF,TGCAGCGTTGAGTATGGAGGGTCCCACATTCAGTACTTC
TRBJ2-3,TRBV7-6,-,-,CASSSRYTLGTHTQYF,TGTGCCAGCAGCTCCCGTTACACCCTCGGGACACATACGCAGTATTTT
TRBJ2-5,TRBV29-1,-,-,CSVTERETQYF,TGCAGCGTGACAGAGAGAGAGACCCAGTACTTC
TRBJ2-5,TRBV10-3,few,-,CATSESLGWQETQYF,TGTGCCACCAGTGAGTCGCTGGGGTGGCAAGAGACCCAGTACTTC
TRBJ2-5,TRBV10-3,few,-,CAIRDSSQETQYF,TGTGCCATCAGGGACAGCTCTCAAGAGACCCAGTACTTC
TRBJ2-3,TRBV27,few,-,CASSFLVGGFTDTQYF,TGTGCCAGCAGTTTCTTAGTTGGAGGATTCACAGATACGCAGTATTTT
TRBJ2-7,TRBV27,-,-,CASSLGPDTGAYEQYF,TGTGCCAGCAGTTTGGGGCCCGACACGGGGGCCTACGAGCAGTACTTC
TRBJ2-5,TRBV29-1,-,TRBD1,CSVFTGDGETQYF,TGCAGCGTCTTCACAGGGGATGGGGAGACCCAGTACTTC
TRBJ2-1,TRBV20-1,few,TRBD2,CSAVGAGGRAYNEQFF,TGCAGTGCTGTGGGGGCTGGCGGGAGGGCCTACAATGAGCAGTTCTTC
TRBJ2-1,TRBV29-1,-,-,CSVEGTGTYNEQFF,TGCAGCGTTGAAGGCACAGGGACCTACAATGAGCAGTTCTTC
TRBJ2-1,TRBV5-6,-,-,CASSGSYRAADNEQFF,TGTGCCAGCAGCGGGTCCTACAGGGCGGCGGACAATGAGCAGTTCTTC
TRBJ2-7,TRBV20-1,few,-,CSGTDQSYEQYF,TGCAGTGGGACCGATCAAAGTTACGAGCAGTACTTC
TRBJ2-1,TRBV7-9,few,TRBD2,CASSYLAATYNEQFF,TGTGCCAGCAGCTATCTAGCGGCCACCTACAATGAGCAGTTCTTC
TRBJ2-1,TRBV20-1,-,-,CSASGRLNEQFF,TGCAGTGCTAGCGGGAGATTAAATGAGCAGTTCTTC
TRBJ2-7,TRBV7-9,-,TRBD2,CASSKTSGGTYEQYF,TGTGCCAGCAGCAAGACTAGCGGGGGCACCTACGAGCAGTACTTC
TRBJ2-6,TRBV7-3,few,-,CASSLKVPFVIRVNHSGANVLTF,TGTGCCAGCAGCCTCAAGGTCCCCTTTGTCATCAGGGTAAACCACTCTGGGGCCAACGTCCTGACTTTC
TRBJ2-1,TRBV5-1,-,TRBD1,CASSFSGGGSNEQFF,TGCGCCAGCAGCTTTTCAGGGGGCGGAAGCAATGAGCAGTTCTTC
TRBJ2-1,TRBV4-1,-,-,CASSQPPNVEQFF,TGCGCCAGCAGCCAACCTCCAAATGTTGAGCAGTTCTTC
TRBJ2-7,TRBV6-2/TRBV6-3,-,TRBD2,CASSYSLAGVSYEQYF,TGTGCCAGCAGTTATTCCCTAGCGGGAGTTTCCTACGAGCAGTACTTC
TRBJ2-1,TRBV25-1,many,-,CASSGGAGAYNEQFF,TGTGCCAGCAGTGGGGGGGCAGGGGCCTACAATGAGCAGTTCTTC
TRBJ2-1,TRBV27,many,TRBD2,CASSPQPGLVDEQFF,TGTGCCAGCAGTCCCCAACCGGGACTAGTCGATGAGCAGTTCTTC
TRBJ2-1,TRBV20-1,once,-,CSASFLGTWEQFF,TGCAGTGCTAGTTTTCTAGGGACTTGGGAGCAGTTCTTC
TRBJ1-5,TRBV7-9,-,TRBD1,CASSLYEGARSNQPQHF,TGTGCCAGCAGCTTATACGAGGGGGCGAGAAGCAATCAGCCCCAGCATTTT
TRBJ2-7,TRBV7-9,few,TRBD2,CASSLFGREGSYEQYF,TGTGCCAGCAGCTTATTTGGGCGGGAGGGATCCTACGAGCAGTACTTC
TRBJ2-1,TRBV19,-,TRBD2,CASCRLAGVWNERFF,TGTGCCAGTTGCCGACTAGCGGGAGTCTGGAATGAGCGGTTCTTC
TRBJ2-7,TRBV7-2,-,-,CASSLLKEQYF,TGTGCCAGCAGCTTATTAAAGGAGCAGTACTTC
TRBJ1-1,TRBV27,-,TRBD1,CASSLSAGGQAFF,TGTGCCAGCAGTTTATCGGCAGGGGGCCAAGCTTTCTTT
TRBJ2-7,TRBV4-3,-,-,CASSQERFGPISYEQYF,TGCGCCAGCAGCCAAGAAAGGTTCGGGCCTATATCCTACGAGCAGTACTTC
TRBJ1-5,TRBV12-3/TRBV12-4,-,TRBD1,CASSFGGGGNQPQHF,TGTGCCAGCAGTTTTGGAGGGGGCGGCAATCAGCCCCAGCATTTT
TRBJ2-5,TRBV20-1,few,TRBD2,CSARIGLAGTQETQYF,TGCAGTGCTAGAATTGGCCTAGCGGGCACCCAAGAGACCCAGTACTTC
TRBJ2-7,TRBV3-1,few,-,CASSQGESRSYEQYF,TGTGCCAGCAGCCAAGGAGAAAGCAGATCCTACGAGCAGTACTTC
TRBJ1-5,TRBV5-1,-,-,CASSVGTGNQPQHF,TGCGCCAGCAGCGTCGGGACGGGCAATCAGCCCCAGCATTTT
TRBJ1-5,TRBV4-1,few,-,CASSQDTWGNQPQHF,TGCGCCAGCAGCCAAGACACTTGGGGCAATCAGCCCCAGCATTTT
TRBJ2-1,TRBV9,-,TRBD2,CASSATSALYNEQFF,TGTGCCAGCAGCGCAACTAGCGCCCTCTACAATGAGCAGTTCTTC
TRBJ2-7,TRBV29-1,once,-,CSVEDRSYEQYF,TGCAGCGTTGAAGACCGGTCCTACGAGCAGTACTTC
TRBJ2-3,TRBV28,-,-,CAAKALTTQYF,TGTGCCGCCAAGGCGCTGACTACGCAGTATTTT
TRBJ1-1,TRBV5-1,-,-,CASSLGAGAVTEAFF,TGCGCCAGCAGCTTGGGAGCAGGGGCTGTTACTGAAGCTTTCTTT
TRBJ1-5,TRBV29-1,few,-,CSVEGQGTEPQHF,TGCAGCGTTGAAGGTCAAGGTACTGAGCCCCAGCATTTT
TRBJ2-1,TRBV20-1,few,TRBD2,CSAKPGLAGYNEQFF,TGCAGTGCTAAACCCGGACTAGCGGGATACAATGAGCAGTTCTTC
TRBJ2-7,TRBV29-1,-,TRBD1,CSVVGGQGNSYEQYF,TGCAGCGTTGTAGGAGGACAGGGGAACTCCTACGAGCAGTACTTC
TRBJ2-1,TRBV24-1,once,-,CATSDPNAGSYNEQFF,TGTGCCACCAGTGACCCCAACGCTGGATCCTACAATGAGCAGTTCTTC
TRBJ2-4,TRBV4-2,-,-,CASSQETPKNIQYF,TGTGCCAGCAGCCAAGAGACCCCCAAAAACATTCAGTACTTC